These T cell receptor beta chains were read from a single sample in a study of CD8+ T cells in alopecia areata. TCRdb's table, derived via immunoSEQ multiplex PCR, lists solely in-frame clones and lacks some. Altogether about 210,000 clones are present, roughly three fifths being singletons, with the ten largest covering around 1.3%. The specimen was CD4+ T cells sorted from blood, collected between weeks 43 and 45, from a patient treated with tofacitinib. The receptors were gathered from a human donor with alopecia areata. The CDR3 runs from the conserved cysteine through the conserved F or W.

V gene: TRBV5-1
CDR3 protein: CASRRTAGNEQFF

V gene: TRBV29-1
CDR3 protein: CSALNPDGSGTEAFF

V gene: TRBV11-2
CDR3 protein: CASSLAGIQETQYF

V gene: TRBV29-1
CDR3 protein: CSVLRSYEQYF

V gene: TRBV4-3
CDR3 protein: CASSQVWNSNEKLFF

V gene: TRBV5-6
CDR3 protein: CASRLLEIRSDTQYF

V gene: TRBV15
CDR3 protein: CATSRPANYGYTF

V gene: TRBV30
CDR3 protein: CAWSTAYEQYF

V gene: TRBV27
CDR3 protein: CASRIRGQLNQPQHF

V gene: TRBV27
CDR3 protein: CASSLSGGSYNSPLHF

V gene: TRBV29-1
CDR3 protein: CSVEGRNTGDYGYTF

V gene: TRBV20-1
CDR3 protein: CSGTRDTEAFF

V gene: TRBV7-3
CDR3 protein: CASSSHLQETQYF

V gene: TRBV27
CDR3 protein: CASSPTGVKTDTQYF

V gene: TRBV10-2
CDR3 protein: CASSEVDTQYF

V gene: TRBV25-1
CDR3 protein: CASSASFTAGQPIF

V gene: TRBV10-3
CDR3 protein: CAISEGTVQSPLHF

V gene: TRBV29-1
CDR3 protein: CSQSRIGGNYGYTF

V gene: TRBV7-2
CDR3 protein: CASSLDLAYNEQFF

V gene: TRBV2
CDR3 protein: CASSESTDGYTF

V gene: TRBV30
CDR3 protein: CAWSMRGGTSYNEQFF

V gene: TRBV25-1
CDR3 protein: CASSLGGSWDYGYTF

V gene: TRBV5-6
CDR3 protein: CASSARFLAGGNYGYTF

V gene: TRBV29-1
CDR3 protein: CSVNRGTGELFF

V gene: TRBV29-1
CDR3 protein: CSVAVPPTRNTEAFF

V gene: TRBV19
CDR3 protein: CASSIQSGANVLTF

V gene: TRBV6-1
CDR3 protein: CASSVQGNNEQFF

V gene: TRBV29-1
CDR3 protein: CSVERGFGHEQYF

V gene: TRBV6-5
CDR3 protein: CASSYGGMGQPQHF

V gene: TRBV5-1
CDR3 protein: CASSASYDLYEKLFF

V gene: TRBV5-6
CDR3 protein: CASSSWGLGDTQYF

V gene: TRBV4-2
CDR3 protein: CASSQVPQNTEAFF

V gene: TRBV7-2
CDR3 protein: CASSLVWSLDDIQYF

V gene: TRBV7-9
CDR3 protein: CASSTGATNEKLFF

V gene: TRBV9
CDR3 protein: CASSVGTSQDTQYF

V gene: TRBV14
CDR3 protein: CASGPPGRVNEQFF